One and the same sample provided the 8 T cell receptor beta chains below, sequenced in a study of cytomegalovirus exposure and HLA in healthy donors. Primers: 60 Vbeta forward and 13 Jbeta reverse. Here immunoSEQ multiplex PCR was the method, and the copy in TCRdb shows in-frame clones only, minus some. The sample lists around 35,000 clones, 75% to 85% occurring once. The source material was PBMCs. All receptors come from a woman aged 35 to 49 in good health and CMV-seronegative.

The V and J genes are TRBV6-5 and TRBJ2-1, with 11 bases matching TRBD2. Germline CDR1 reads MNHEY; CDR2 reads SVGAGI. The CDR3 contains 16 residues. The junction had 5 bases not matched to a gene; V was cut back by 2 bases and J by 5 bases. The CDR3 spells CASSYTGLADNNEQFF. CDR3 DNA: TGTGCCAGCAGTTACACGGGACTAGCGGATAACAATGAGCAGTTCTTC.

The genes are TRBV5-6 and TRBJ2-3; TRBD1 aligns across 10 bases. The CDR3 contains 14 residues. CDR1 SGHDT and CDR2 YYEEEE come from the germline V gene. Trimming took 3 bases from V and 7 from J; bases not matched to a gene: 5. CDR3 region: CASSSRDRGNTQYF. The CDR3 nucleotides are TGTGCCAGCAGCTCCCGGGACAGGGGTAATACGCAGTATTTT.

The J gene is TRBJ2-1, the V gene TRBV11-2; no firm D call. V shed 1 base and J shed 4 bases, with 5 bases lying between them. The germline CDR1 and CDR2 sequences are SGHAT and FQNNGV. CDR3 length: 13 residues. This CDR3 is CASSLGPYNEQFF. The CDR3 DNA is TGTGCCAGCAGCTTAGGGCCGTACAATGAGCAGTTCTTC. Together with reference TRBV11-2 and TRBJ2-1, the CDR3 gives the full variable domain: EAGVAQSPRYKIIEKRQSVAFWCNPISGHATLYWYQQILGQGPKLLIQFQNNGVVDDSQLPKDRFSAERLKGVDSTLKIQPAKLEDSAVYLCASSLGPYNEQFFGPGTRLTVL.

The chain couples TRBV6-1 to TRBJ2-1, with D possibly TRBD2 on 5 matching bases. Germline-derived CDR1 and CDR2 are MNHNS and SASEGT. V was clipped by 2 bases and J by 7 bases, with 12 bases between them. The CDR3 consists of 14 residues. The CDR3 DNA follows: TGTGCCAGCAGTGAAATAGACTCGGGAAATGAGCAGTTCTTC. Protein: CASSEIDSGNEQFF.

CDR3 sequence: CGGQGYEQYF. The CDR3 DNA follows: TGTGGGGGCCAGGGATACGAGCAGTACTTC. The chain uses TRBV6-5 and TRBJ2-7; tentatively, D is TRBD1 (5 bases). Germline loops: CDR1 MNHEY, CDR2 SVGAGI. CDR3 length: 10 amino acids.

The CDR3 coding sequence is TGTGCCAGCAGCCCGAACAGGGGGCAGGTTCAGCCCCAGCATTTT. Amino acids: CASSPNRGQVQPQHF. V is TRBV7-8 and J is TRBJ1-5; 9 bases are a match to TRBD1. The CDR3 consists of 15 residues. The V gene's germline CDR1 is SGHVS and CDR2 FQNEAQ. V gave up 5 bases and J gave up 6 bases; unmatched junction bases: 8. The full variable domain, in which reference TRBV7-8 and TRBJ1-5 provide the parts outside the CDR3, is GAGVSQSPRYKVAKRGQDVALRCDPISGHVSLFWYQQALGQGPEFLTYFQNEAQLDKSGLPSDRFFAERPEGSVSTLKIQRTQQEDSAVYLCASSPNRGQVQPQHFGDGTRLSIL.

The chain carries TRBV5-1 and TRBJ1-1; D not resolved. CDR1 SGHRS and CDR2 YFSETQ come from the germline V gene. V lost 5 bases and J lost 5, with 13 bases in between. The CDR3 covers 13 residues. The CDR3 sequence: CASSWDTGTEAFF. The DNA of the CDR3 is TGCGCCAGCAGTTGGGATACGGGGACTGAAGCTTTCTTT.

CDR3 sequence: CASRPLDRTTQYF. The CDR3 bases are TGCGCCAGCAGACCGCTAGACAGAACAACGCAGTATTTT. The chain joins TRBV5-1 to TRBJ2-3; tentatively, D is TRBD1 (5 bases). The CDR3 length is 13 residues. Germline V gene lookup returns CDR1 SGHRS and CDR2 YFSETQ. V was cut by 5 bases and J by 9 bases, with 16 bases left in between.